These 6 T cell receptor beta chains originate from one sample sequenced in a study of shared clonotypes between healthy human individuals (dated by TCRdb to 2018 to 2021). The protocol used for the library was the immunoSEQ multiplex PCR assay. The clones in this table, taken by TCRdb from immuneACCESS, are in-frame only. Not every clone is retained; where verified, under half of the shortfall comes from an unresolved V gene, and the cause of the rest is unknown. For this sample the table gives approximately 2,000,000 clones, of which roughly 93% were detected only once. Of the sample, approximately 1.7% is held by the ten largest clones. CD8 naive samples consisted of CD45RO-negative cells that were positively selected for CCR7, yielding a CD45RA+CCR7+ population without TemRA cells. The sequencing sample was made of naive CD8+ T cells from PBMCs. The cell subset or site label, read with the paper, signifies: CD45RA+CCR7+. These receptors were obtained from a man aged 18 to 35 in good health. Some clones in this sample may be carry-over from other donors' samples.

This sequence joins TRBV4-1 and TRBJ1-5; D is uncertain. With 1 base removed from V and 6 bases from J, the gap between germline ends came to 16 bases. CDR1 and CDR2 (germline): MGHRA, YSYEKL. The CDR3 has 16 amino acids. CDR3 nucleotide sequence: TGCGCCAGCAGCCAAGGGGGAACGGGAGCAGGTCAGCCCCAGCATTTT. Translating it yields CASSQGGTGAGQPQHF.

This chain connects TRBV19 to TRBJ1-1, with D possibly matching TRBD1 (6 bases). The CDR3 totals 15 residues. The V gene lost 6 bases and the J gene lost 4 bases, with 18 bases spanning the gap. The germline V gene encodes CDR1 LNHDA and CDR2 SQIVND (reference sequence). For the CDR3, the DNA is TGTGCCAGTAGATCCGGCCCTCGGGGGCTCACTGAAGCTTTCTTT. Translating gives CASRSGPRGLTEAFF.

J is TRBJ2-7 and V is TRBV7-8; no clear D. CDR1 is SGHVS and CDR2 is FQNEAQ in the germline V gene. The V end was cut by 4 bases, the J end by 0 bases, with 16 bases between. This CDR3 spans 16 amino acids. This CDR3 is CASSSSGLSSSYEQYF. The CDR3 region has the DNA TGTGCCAGCAGCTCGAGTGGCCTATCAAGCTCCTACGAGCAGTACTTC.

The chain couples TRBV7-9 to TRBJ2-3; D gene uncertain. Trimming took off 5 bases at V and 3 bases at J, with 18 bases between the two ends. The CDR3 sequence is 16 residues long. Germline V gene lookup returns CDR1 SEHNR and CDR2 FQNEAQ (reference sequence). CDR3 loop: CASSDADLSWTDTQYF. As DNA, the CDR3 is TGTGCCAGCAGCGACGCAGACTTGAGCTGGACAGATACGCAGTATTTT.

The gene calls are TRBV7-2 and TRBJ2-4; maybe TRBD1 (7 bases). The CDR3 is made up of 15 amino acids. The germline gives CDR1 SGHTA, CDR2 FQGNSA. Trimming cost V 5 bases and J 8 bases, with 19 bases left between them. Here the CDR3 reads CASSPGGGGGYIQYF. The CDR3 DNA follows: TGTGCCAGCAGCCCTGGAGGAGGGGGCGGATACATTCAGTACTTC.

The chain combines TRBV6-1 with TRBJ1-4; D perhaps matches TRBD1 (5 bases). The CDR3 runs to 17 residues. Trimming removed 2 bases at V and 4 bases at J, with 17 bases between. The V gene's germline CDR1 is MNHNS and CDR2 SASEGT. The CDR3 region is CASSETRRGEYNEKLFF. CDR3 DNA sequence: TGTGCCAGCAGTGAAACGCGTAGGGGAGAATATAATGAAAAACTGTTTTTT.